Presented here are 10 T cell receptor beta chains from one specimen sequenced in a study of CD8+CD57+ T cells in acquired aplastic anemia (dated by TCRdb to the late 2010s). The sequencer listed for this sample is Illumina HiSeq 2000. TCR beta VDJ combination and CDR3 sequence profiling used genomic DNA as the template. Using fastp trimming at Q25 and MiXCR clonotype assembly, TCRdb reanalyzed the public sequencing data and kept in-frame beta chains. Every CDR3 protein is listed once, alongside the most common genes and DNA of its rows. The sample yields about 200,000 distinct CDR3 sequences; 40% to 60% were counted once. 20% of the sample rests with the top ten. Flow cytometry had shown CD8+CD57+ cell expansion in the patients selected for sequencing. The sample comprised sorted CD4+, CD8+, or CD8+CD57+ T cells (not recorded which) from PBMCs. Every receptor here comes from a human donor with aplastic anemia.

In its sample, this clonotype was seen many times. This chain links TRBV7-8 with TRBJ1-6; 9 nucleotides align to TRBD1. Unmatched junction bases numbered 3, after V lost 3 bases and J lost 6 bases. CDR3 length: 15 amino acids. Germline values: CDR1 SGHVS, CDR2 FQNEAQ. The CDR3 DNA follows: TGTGCCAGCAGCTTTTGGACAGGGGCTAATTCACCCCTCCACTTT. The encoded protein is CASSFWTGANSPLHF.

The chain employs TRBV29-1 and TRBJ1-1; unclear D gene. Trimming left V 4 bases short and J 11 bases short, with 14 bases between. Germline V gene sequence: CDR1 SQVTM, CDR2 ANQGSEA. The CDR3 runs to 11 residues. CDR3 protein: CSVVARALAFF. DNA for the CDR3: TGCAGCGTTGTTGCACGAGCCCTTGCTTTCTTT.

In its sample, this clonotype was seen once. This rearrangement joins TRBV7-2 to TRBJ2-7; perhaps TRBD2 as D (6 bases). CDR1 is SGHTA and CDR2 is FQGNSA in the germline V gene. CDR3 size: 14 residues. V was pared by 2 bases and J by 5 bases, with 13 bases between. The CDR3 spells CASSLPRGFDEQYF. CDR3 sequence (DNA): TGTGCCAGCAGCTTACCCCGGGGGTTCGACGAGCAGTACTTC.

For this clonotype: At one end, the junction sequence differs from germline, possibly due to a read error. The rearrangement links TRBV18 to TRBJ1-1, with unresolved D. This CDR3 region has 15 residues. CDR1 is KGHSH and CDR2 is LQKENI in the germline V gene. The CDR3 DNA reads as TGTGCCAGCTCACTACCTGTTGGGTGGAACACTGGAGCTTTCTTT. Amino acid sequence: CASSLPVGWNTGAFF.

The V and J genes are TRBV10-3 and TRBJ2-5, with D perhaps matching TRBD2 (5 bases). There are 13 residues in the CDR3. Germline V gene lookup returns CDR1 ENHRY and CDR2 SYGVKD. With 8 bases removed from V and 9 bases from J, the gap between germline ends came to 19 bases. The chain's CDR3 is CAISFEGNQPQYF. DNA for the CDR3: TGTGCCATCTCCTTTGAGGGAAATCAGCCCCAGTACTTC.

This sequence joins TRBV7-9 and TRBJ1-2, with D possibly being TRBD1 (5 bases). Germline assignment: CDR1 SEHNR and CDR2 FQNEAQ (reference sequence). The V gene lost 5 bases and the J gene lost 3 bases, with 13 bases spanning the gap. The CDR3 sequence is 14 residues long. The CDR3 region is CASSASGDDYGYTF. The DNA for the CDR3 is TGTGCCAGCAGCGCCTCGGGGGATGACTATGGCTACACCTTC.

The chain combines TRBV20-1 with TRBJ2-7, with D perhaps matching TRBD1 or TRBD2 (5 bases each). Germline V gives CDR1 DFQATT, CDR2 SNEGSKA (reference sequence). This CDR3 is built from 14 residues. The V end lost 6 bases, the J end lost 5 bases, and 20 bases lay between the germline ends. This CDR3 is CSAAPGTGTDEQYF. CDR3 nucleotide sequence: TGCAGTGCAGCCCCCGGGACGGGGACCGACGAGCAGTACTTC.

This chain uses TRBV7-2 with TRBJ1-1; D is possibly TRBD1 (6 bases). Germline CDR1 and CDR2: SGHTA and FQGNSA. This CDR3 region has 15 residues. V lost 5 bases and J 1 base, leaving 14 bases between the germline ends. The CDR3 nucleotides read TGTGCCAGCAGCCCCAAGACAGGTGAGAACACTGAAGCTTTCTTT. Translation gives CASSPKTGENTEAFF.

The chain has TRBV6-5 and TRBJ1-4, with TRBD1 matching over 7 bases. The germline CDR1 and CDR2 sequences are MNHEY and SVGAGI. Losses at the gene ends were 0 bases for V and 8 bases for J; bases not matched to a gene: 3. The CDR3 contains 14 residues. In nucleotides, the CDR3 is TGTGCCAGCAGTTACTCGGGGACAGACGAAAAACTGTTTTTT. Residues: CASSYSGTDEKLFF.

The chain is built from TRBV24-1 and TRBJ2-7, with 8 bases that match TRBD1. This CDR3 has 17 residues. Losses at the gene ends were 12 bases for V and 5 bases for J; bases not matched to a gene: 23. CDR1 is KGHDR, CDR2 SFDVKD, per germline. CDR3 residues: CACSPYQGARVPHEQYF. For the CDR3, the DNA is TGTGCCTGCAGCCCCTACCAGGGGGCCCGAGTCCCTCACGAGCAGTACTTC.